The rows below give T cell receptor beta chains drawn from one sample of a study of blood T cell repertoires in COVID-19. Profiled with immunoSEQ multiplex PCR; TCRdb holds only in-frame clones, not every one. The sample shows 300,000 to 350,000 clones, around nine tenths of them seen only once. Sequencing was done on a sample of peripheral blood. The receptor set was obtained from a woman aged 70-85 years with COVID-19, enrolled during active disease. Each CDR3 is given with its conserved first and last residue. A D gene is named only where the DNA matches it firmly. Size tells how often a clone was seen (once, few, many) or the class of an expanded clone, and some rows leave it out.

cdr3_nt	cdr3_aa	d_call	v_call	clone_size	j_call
TGTGCCAGCAGCACGGACAGGAGCTCCTACGAGCAGTACTTC	CASSTDRSSYEQYF	TRBD1	TRBV11-1	once	TRBJ2-7
TGTGCCAGCAGCCGGGGGGGACCTACTTATGGCTACACCTTC	CASSRGGPTYGYTF	NA	TRBV7-3	NA	TRBJ1-2
TGCGCCAGCAGTGAGTCAGGACAGGGCTTTGGCTACACCTTC	CASSESGQGFGYTF	TRBD1	TRBV10-2	NA	TRBJ1-2
TGCGCCAGCAGCTTCGGGGACAGGAGCTATGGCTACACCTTC	CASSFGDRSYGYTF	TRBD1	TRBV5-1	once	TRBJ1-2
TGCAGTGCAGGAGGGGACACTGAAGCTTTCTTT	CSAGGDTEAFF	NA	TRBV20-1	NA	TRBJ1-1
TGTGCCAGCAGCCCCATAGGGAGGGAGACCCAGTACTTC	CASSPIGRETQYF	NA	TRBV7-8	NA	TRBJ2-5
TGCGCCAGCAGCCAGACCGGGACTAGCACAGATACGCAGTATTTT	CASSQTGTSTDTQYF	NA	TRBV4-1	NA	TRBJ2-3
TGTGCCAGCAGCTTAGCGGGGCAAGGAAACACCATATATTTT	CASSLAGQGNTIYF	NA	TRBV7-2	NA	TRBJ1-3
TGTGCCAGCAGCCCCCCAGGGGGCCCAACCGGGGAGCTGTTTTTT	CASSPPGGPTGELFF	TRBD1	TRBV7-7	NA	TRBJ2-2
TGCGCCCGCACCCGACAGGGGGGACCGTCTGGCACAGATACGCAGTATTTT	CARTRQGGPSGTDTQYF	TRBD1	TRBV5-1	NA	TRBJ2-3
TGTGCCAGCAGTTCCCCCCGACAGGGGGCGAATTCACCCCTCCACTTT	CASSSPRQGANSPLHF	TRBD1	TRBV27	NA	TRBJ1-6
TGTGCCACCAGCGAGGACAGGGGACCTTATGGCTACACCTTC	CATSEDRGPYGYTF	TRBD1	TRBV15	few	TRBJ1-2
TGTGCCAGCAGTGAATCTAGAAGCGGGGAGCAGTTCTTC	CASSESRSGEQFF	NA	TRBV6-1	NA	TRBJ2-1
TGTGCCAGCAGTTTGAGGAATCAGCCCCAGCATTTT	CASSLRNQPQHF	NA	TRBV12-3/TRBV12-4	NA	TRBJ1-5
TGTGCCAGCAGCAGAGACAGGGGTTTAGGCAATCAGCCCCAGCATTTT	CASSRDRGLGNQPQHF	TRBD1	TRBV28	once	TRBJ1-5
TGTGCCAGTACCCGATTACGGGGGGGTCAGCCCCAGCATTTT	CASTRLRGGQPQHF	NA	TRBV19	NA	TRBJ1-5
TGCGCCAGCAGCCAATTGACAGGGACCATATATTTT	CASSQLTGTIYF	TRBD1	TRBV4-1	NA	TRBJ1-3
TGTGCCAGCACCTACAGAGGGGGCAGGTCATCCTATAGCAATCAGCCCCAGCATTTT	CASTYRGGRSSYSNQPQHF	TRBD1	TRBV28	NA	TRBJ1-5
TGTGCCAGCAGTTTCCTAGGCATCCACGAGCAGTACTTC	CASSFLGIHEQYF	NA	TRBV27	NA	TRBJ2-7
TGTGCCAGTAGTATAGAGAACTGGAGCGGGCATGTTACTAGCACAGATACGCAGTATTTT	CASSIENWSGHVTSTDTQYF	NA	TRBV19	NA	TRBJ2-3
TGTGCCAGCAGGGACAGCACTGAAGCTTTCTTT	CASRDSTEAFF	NA	TRBV12-3/TRBV12-4	NA	TRBJ1-1
TGTGCCTGGAGTCTTTCTTCGGGGGACACTGAAGCTTTCTTT	CAWSLSSGDTEAFF	NA	TRBV30	once	TRBJ1-1
TGTGCCAGCAGTTACATCGGGGACTTGGGGGAGACCCAGTACTTC	CASSYIGDLGETQYF	NA	TRBV6-2/TRBV6-3	NA	TRBJ2-5
TGTGCCAGCAGCGCCACTAGCGGGGGGGCGAGAAACCTTTCGGACGCAGATACGCAGTATTTT	CASSATSGGARNLSDADTQYF	NA	TRBV21-1	NA	TRBJ2-3
TGCGCCAGCAGCCACCCGGACAGGGACACTGAAGCTTTCTTT	CASSHPDRDTEAFF	TRBD1	TRBV4-3	NA	TRBJ1-1
TGTGCCAGCAGCAATCAGGGGGAAACGTCCGGAAACACCATATATTTT	CASSNQGETSGNTIYF	NA	TRBV21-1	once	TRBJ1-3
TGTGCCAGCAGGGGGACAATGGATGAAAAACTGTTTTTT	CASRGTMDEKLFF	NA	TRBV6-6	NA	TRBJ1-4
TGTGCCAGCAGGCGCGGGGGTGGGGACTATGGCTACACCTTC	CASRRGGGDYGYTF	NA	TRBV6-6	NA	TRBJ1-2
TGTGCCAGTAGTATAGGTAGCCAGGCGGGGGATACGCAGTATTTT	CASSIGSQAGDTQYF	NA	TRBV19	NA	TRBJ2-3
TGTGCCAGCAGCCAAGATTTCGGGGAGTACTCTGGGGCCAACGTCCTGACTTTC	CASSQDFGEYSGANVLTF	NA	TRBV4-2	NA	TRBJ2-6
TGCGCCAGCAGCTTGGATGTGACAGGGGGCTACGAGCAGTACTTC	CASSLDVTGGYEQYF	TRBD1	TRBV5-1	NA	TRBJ2-7
TGCGCCAGCAGCTTCATAGACAGGGCTCACACTGAAGCTTTCTTT	CASSFIDRAHTEAFF	TRBD1	TRBV5-1	NA	TRBJ1-1
TGTGCCACCAGTGACTTGGGGGCGAGTGGTTACGAGCAGTACTTC	CATSDLGASGYEQYF	NA	TRBV24-1	NA	TRBJ2-7
TGTGCCATCAGTGAGTCAGGGGGCTCTTGGTATGGCTACACCTTC	CAISESGGSWYGYTF	TRBD1	TRBV10-3	few	TRBJ1-2
TGTGCCAGCAGCCCGGCCTCAGGGGACACTGAAGCTTTCTTT	CASSPASGDTEAFF	NA	TRBV7-9	NA	TRBJ1-1
TGTGCCAGTAGTATCCTCTCTCAGGGTCCCAATCAGCCCCAGCATTTT	CASSILSQGPNQPQHF	NA	TRBV19	NA	TRBJ1-5
TGTGCCAGCAGTGTAGGTCCTAGGGGCGAGCAGTACTTC	CASSVGPRGEQYF	NA	TRBV2	NA	TRBJ2-7
TGTGCCTGGAGTCCAGACAGGGGTCAGCCCCAGCATTTT	CAWSPDRGQPQHF	TRBD1	TRBV30	NA	TRBJ1-5
TGTGCCAGCCTTTCAGGTCGGATTGAAGCTTTCTTT	CASLSGRIEAFF	NA	TRBV6-5	NA	TRBJ1-1
TGTGCCAGCAGTCGGGGTTGGGGGCGCGATCAGCCCCAGCATTTT	CASSRGWGRDQPQHF	NA	TRBV6-6	NA	TRBJ1-5
TGTGCCAGCAGCTTGGTCTCCGGGACAGGGGAGGAAAAACTGTTTTTT	CASSLVSGTGEEKLFF	TRBD1	TRBV5-6	NA	TRBJ1-4
TGTGCCACCAGTGGTACAGGCATGGACTATGGCTACACCTTC	CATSGTGMDYGYTF	NA	TRBV24-1	NA	TRBJ1-2
TGTGCCACCAGTGATTCAGGGGAGATGGGTGAAAAACTGTTTTTT	CATSDSGEMGEKLFF	NA	TRBV24-1	NA	TRBJ1-4
TGCGCCAGCAGCTTGACCCCCTGGCGGGGGGACTCTGGGGCCAACGTCCTGACTTTC	CASSLTPWRGDSGANVLTF	TRBD2	TRBV5-1	NA	TRBJ2-6
TGTGCCAGCAGCCCCCGACCGGACAGTCCCTATGGCTACACCTTC	CASSPRPDSPYGYTF	NA	TRBV5-5	NA	TRBJ1-2
TGCAGCTTTGACGGGGTGACACGTCCTACTGAAGCTTTCTTT	CSFDGVTRPTEAFF	NA	TRBV29-1	few	TRBJ1-1
TGCGCCAGCAGCTACAGCGGGGGAGACTCGGGGGAGCAGTTCTTC	CASSYSGGDSGEQFF	TRBD2	TRBV5-1	few	TRBJ2-1
TGTGCCAGCAGTTTATCGTCAGGGGGAAACTACGAGCAGTACTTC	CASSLSSGGNYEQYF	TRBD1	TRBV27	NA	TRBJ2-7
TGTGCCACCAGTGACTCAAGGACAGGGGGTTCTAACTATGGCTACACCTTC	CATSDSRTGGSNYGYTF	TRBD1	TRBV24-1	NA	TRBJ1-2
TGTGCCAGCAGCCCTGGTAAGGGGAGGCAGTACGAGCAGTACTTC	CASSPGKGRQYEQYF	NA	TRBV3-1/TRBV3-2	few	TRBJ2-7
TGTGCCATCAGTGAGTCACGGGGGTTCGAGTATGGCTACACCTTC	CAISESRGFEYGYTF	NA	TRBV10-3	NA	TRBJ1-2
TGTGCCAGCAGCTTTCTGACAGGGGGCGCTGATGGCTACACCTTC	CASSFLTGGADGYTF	TRBD1	TRBV28	NA	TRBJ1-2